This T cell receptor beta chain was recorded in a study of T cells of healthy individuals. There are many counts of this clonotype. CDR1 and CDR2 from the germline V gene are SGDLS and YYNGEE. The CDR3 contains 13 residues. V was clipped by 1 base and J by 7 bases; unmatched bases: 1. TCRdb re-derived calls from the 5' RACE reads in MiXCR, one entry per CDR3 protein. The table lists approximately 58,000 distinct CDR3 sequences, roughly 14% of them singletons, with about 16% in the top ten. The receptor was isolated from a human donor in good health. The chain joins TRBV9 to TRBJ2-1; 8 bases align to TRBD2. The CDR3 sequence: CASSVRGGNEQFF. The CDR3 nucleotides are TGTGCCAGCAGCGTACGCGGGGGGAATGAGCAGTTCTTC.